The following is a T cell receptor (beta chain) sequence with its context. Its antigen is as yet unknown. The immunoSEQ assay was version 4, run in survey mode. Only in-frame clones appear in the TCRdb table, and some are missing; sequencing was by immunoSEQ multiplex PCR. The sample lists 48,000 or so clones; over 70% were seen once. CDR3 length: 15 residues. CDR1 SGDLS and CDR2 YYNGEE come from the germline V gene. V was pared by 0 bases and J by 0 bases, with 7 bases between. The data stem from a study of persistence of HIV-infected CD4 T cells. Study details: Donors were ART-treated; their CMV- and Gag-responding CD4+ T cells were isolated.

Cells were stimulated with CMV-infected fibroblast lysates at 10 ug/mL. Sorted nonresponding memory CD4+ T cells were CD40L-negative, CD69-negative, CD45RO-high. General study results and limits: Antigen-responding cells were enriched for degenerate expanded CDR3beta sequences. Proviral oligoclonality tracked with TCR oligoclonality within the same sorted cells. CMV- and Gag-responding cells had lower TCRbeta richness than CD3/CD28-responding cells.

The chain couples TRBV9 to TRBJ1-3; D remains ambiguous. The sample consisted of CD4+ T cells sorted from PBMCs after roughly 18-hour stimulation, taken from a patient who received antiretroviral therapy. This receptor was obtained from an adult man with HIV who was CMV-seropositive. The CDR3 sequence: CASSVGGPSGNTIYF. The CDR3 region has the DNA TGTGCCAGCAGCGTAGGAGGCCCCTCTGGAAACACCATATATTTT.